This T cell receptor (beta chain) emerged from a study of identical twins. This clonotype was detected a few times. TCRdb reanalysed the 5' RACE reads using MiXCR and keeps one entry per CDR3 protein. This sample has approximately 600,000 distinct CDR3 sequences, with just over 7% found just once. All donors were healthy, and all were Caucasian. V lost 5 bases, J lost 6 bases, and 5 bases stayed unmatched. This CDR3 contains 15 residues. Germline V gene lookup returns CDR1 SEHNR and CDR2 FQNEAQ (reference sequence). This same sample was also taken into another study, of yellow fever vaccine responses in identical twins.

The source material was PBMCs. This sequence joins TRBV7-9 and TRBJ2-3; 13 bases match TRBD2. This clonotype was obtained from a woman aged 18-29 years in good health. The CDR3 nucleotides read TGTGCCAGCAGCAGCGGGACTAGCGGGAAGGATACGCAGTATTTT. Protein product: CASSSGTSGKDTQYF.